A single sample gave rise to the 14 T cell receptor beta chains below, sequenced in a study of OX40 agonist ivuxolimab in advanced cancers. The protocol was immunoSEQ multiplex PCR, while the TCRdb copy is restricted to in-frame clones and leaves out a portion. The data show about 22,000 clones, over 60% seen once. Here the sequenced sample was CD4+ or CD8+ T cells sorted from blood, taken in a trial of the OX40 agonist ivuxolimab. These receptors all stem from an adult with an advanced solid tumor such as melanoma, head and neck, liver or kidney cancer.

The chain has TRBV4-3 and TRBJ1-2; no reliable D call. The V gene lost 0 bases and the J gene lost 2 bases, with 7 bases spanning the gap. The germline V gene has CDR1 LGHNA and CDR2 YSLEER. This CDR3 spans 14 amino acids. The CDR3 nucleotides read TGCGCCAGCAGCCAAGATACGGGGAACTATGGCTACACCTTC. Its translation is CASSQDTGNYGYTF.

J is TRBJ2-7 and V is TRBV5-6; D perhaps matches TRBD2 (5 bases). The CDR3 totals 14 residues. V was shortened by 4 bases and J by 3 bases, with 14 bases between the two germline ends. Germline values: CDR1 SGHDT, CDR2 YYEEEE. CDR3 sequence (DNA): TGTGCCAGCAGCACCTCTAGCTTTGGCTACGAGCAGTACTTC. It codes for CASSTSSFGYEQYF.

The chain has TRBV7-6 and TRBJ2-3, with 7 nucleotides matching TRBD2. V shed 1 base, J shed 0 bases, and the junction held 7 bases outside the gene matches. The CDR3 spans 17 residues. The germline CDR1 and CDR2 sequences are SGHVS and FNYEAQ. The CDR3 bases are TGTGCCAGCAGCTTAGGTGCGCGGGGGAGGAGCACAGATACGCAGTATTTT. Its translation: CASSLGARGRSTDTQYF.

The chain joins TRBV7-9 to TRBJ2-5, with 8 bases that match TRBD2. The CDR3 consists of 14 residues. Trimming removed 5 bases from V and 0 bases from J; junction bases left unmatched: 2. CDR1 is SEHNR, CDR2 FQNEAQ, per germline (reference sequence). The CDR3 DNA reads TGTGCCAGCAGCAGGCGGGGGGACCAAGAGACCCAGTACTTC. Protein product: CASSRRGDQETQYF.

The rearrangement links TRBV4-2 to TRBJ2-5; either TRBD1 or TRBD2 may supply D (5 bases each). CDR3 size: 15 residues. V gave up 4 bases and J gave up 6 bases, with 18 bases separating them. From germline, CDR1 is LGHNA and CDR2 YNFKEQ. The CDR3 DNA reads TGTGCCAGCAGCCGCGCCCGGGACCTGTTGCAGACCCAGTACTTC. Translating gives CASSRARDLLQTQYF.

Sample share makes this clone medium-sized. CDR3 amino acids: CASSFQGLNTEAFF. The DNA of the CDR3 is TGTGCCAGCAGTTTTCAGGGGTTGAACACTGAAGCTTTCTTT. The chain recombines TRBV27 with TRBJ1-1; D may be TRBD1 (6 bases). The CDR3 has 14 amino acids. Deletions cut 3 bases from V and 0 bases from J, with 8 bases between. The germline CDR1 and CDR2 sequences are MNHEY and SMNVEV (reference sequence).

The rearrangement uses TRBV7-2 and TRBJ1-2; D unresolved. The CDR3 runs 17 residues. Germline CDR1 and CDR2: SGHTA and FQGNSA. Trimming took 1 base from V and 3 from J, leaving 18 bases between them. CDR3 residues: CASSLVAPPPTYYGYTF. The CDR3, as DNA: TGTGCCAGCAGCTTAGTCGCTCCGCCCCCTACCTACTATGGCTACACCTTC.

The chain carries TRBV4-3 and TRBJ2-5, with no clear D. The J call could be wrong; TRBJ2-7 is a better fit for the DNA end. Germline-derived CDR1 and CDR2 are LGHNA and YSLEER. This CDR3 is built from 13 residues. The CDR3, as DNA: TGCGCCAGCAGCCAAGGAGGCACCTACGAGCAGTACTTC. This codes for CASSQGGTYEQYF.

Worth noting for this clone: The junction and the germline gene differ at one end; a read error may be behind it. This sequence joins TRBV10-3 and TRBJ2-7; TRBD1 matches 9 bases. This CDR3 has 15 residues. Germline lookup yields CDR1 ENHRY and CDR2 SYGVKD. CDR3 sequence: CASSYGGQGSYEQYF. In DNA form, the CDR3 reads TGTGCCAGCAGTTACGGAGGACAGGGGTCCTACGAGCAGTACTTC.

The chain is built from TRBV15 and TRBJ1-1, with D possibly TRBD1 on 5 matching bases. This CDR3 contains 16 residues. Per germline, CDR1 LNHNV and CDR2 YYDKDF (reference sequence). Trimming removed 5 bases from V and 6 bases from J, with 22 bases in between. CDR3 amino acids: CATSGAGPSGFAEAFF. The CDR3 region has the DNA TGTGCCACCAGCGGGGCGGGCCCCTCGGGTTTTGCTGAAGCTTTCTTT.

Regarding this clone: Other DNA sequences from this sample encode an identical CDR3 as well. This rearrangement joins TRBV6-1 to TRBJ2-1, with D perhaps TRBD2 (5 bases). There are 12 residues in the CDR3. Germline CDR1 reads MNHNS; CDR2 reads SASEGT. Trimming removed 3 bases at V and 7 bases at J, with 7 bases between. The CDR3 DNA sequence: TGTGCCAGCAGTGATCCGGGGAATGAGCAGTTCTTC. It codes for CASSDPGNEQFF.

The gene calls are TRBV7-9 and TRBJ2-1; 10 nucleotides line up with TRBD1. The CDR3 spans 15 residues. In germline, CDR1 is SEHNR, CDR2 FQNEAQ (reference sequence). J was trimmed by 6 bases and V by 5 bases; bases with no gene match: 7. The CDR3 DNA reads as TGTGCCAGCAGCCCACGACAGGGGGCTTCCAATGAGCAGTTCTTC. Its protein product is CASSPRQGASNEQFF.

The chain has TRBV5-1 and TRBJ1-2; D is uncertain. The germline V and J ends were trimmed by 3 bases and 3 bases, with 15 bases remaining between them. This CDR3 is 15 amino acids long. Germline-derived CDR1 and CDR2 are SGHRS and YFSETQ. For the CDR3, the DNA is TGCGCCAGCAGCTCTCCGAGAGAAGGCTACTATGGCTACACCTTC. Translation gives CASSSPREGYYGYTF.

This clone turned up a few times. This sequence joins TRBV13 and TRBJ2-5; TRBD2 aligns across 7 bases. Unmatched junction bases numbered 0, after V lost 3 bases and J lost 2 bases. The CDR3 has 13 residues. Germline V gives CDR1 PRHDT, CDR2 FYEKMQ (reference sequence). The chain's CDR3 is CASSFGGQETQYF. The CDR3 DNA follows: TGTGCCAGCAGCTTCGGGGGGCAAGAGACCCAGTACTTC. Looking up the rest from reference TRBV13 and TRBJ2-5 gives the full variable domain: AAGVIQSPRHLIKEKRETATLKCYPIPRHDTVYWYQQGPGQDPQFLISFYEKMQSDKGSIPDRFSAQQFSDYHSELNMSSLELGDSALYFCASSFGGQETQYFGPGTRLLVL.